The 30 T cell receptor beta chains reported below all come from one sample, sequenced in a study of blood T cell repertoires in COVID-19. Clones were read by immunoSEQ multiplex PCR, and TCRdb kept only the in-frame ones, dropping some. Here the sample spans around 100,000 clones, around four fifths being singletons. The sample consisted of peripheral blood. These receptors were taken from a man between 70 and 80 years old with acute or convalescent COVID-19.

The chain joins TRBV18 to TRBJ2-7; D gene uncertain. The CDR3 runs 13 residues. Trimming removed 1 base at V and 3 bases at J, with 7 bases between. CDR1 and CDR2 (germline): KGHSH, LQKENI. DNA for the CDR3: TGTGCCAGCTCACCACAAGCGAGCTACGAGCAGTACTTC. Amino acid sequence: CASSPQASYEQYF.

This chain uses TRBV5-1 with TRBJ2-6, with 7 bases lining up with TRBD2. CDR3 length equals 17 residues. Trimming removed 2 bases from V and 4 bases from J; junction bases left unmatched: 9. Germline loops: CDR1 SGHRS, CDR2 YFSETQ. Here the CDR3 reads CASSFRTGGSGANVLTF. CDR3 DNA sequence: TGCGCCAGCAGCTTTAGGACGGGGGGTTCCGGGGCCAACGTCCTGACTTTC.

The chain is built from TRBV5-1 and TRBJ2-6; 10 bases map to TRBD1. Germline lookup yields CDR1 SGHRS and CDR2 YFSETQ. The CDR3 runs 20 residues. V lost 4 bases, J lost 0 bases, and 13 bases stayed unmatched. Here the CDR3 DNA reads TGCGCCAGCAGCCCCCGGGACAGGGGCCCTATCAGCTCTGGGGCCAACGTCCTGACTTTC. The encoded protein is CASSPRDRGPISSGANVLTF. Full variable domain (outside the CDR3, taken from reference TRBV5-1 and TRBJ2-6): KAGVTQTPRYLIKTRGQQVTLSCSPISGHRSVSWYQQTPGQGLQFLFEYFSETQRNKGNFPGRFSGRQFSNSRSEMNVSTLELGDSALYLCASSPRDRGPISSGANVLTFGAGSRLTVL.

V is TRBV11-1 and J is TRBJ1-2; D uncertain. Trimming removed 5 bases at V and 6 bases at J, with 10 bases between. The CDR3 sequence is 12 residues long. Germline lookup yields CDR1 SGHAT and CDR2 FQDESV (reference sequence). CDR3 coding DNA: TGTGCCAGCAGCCTCGGGAGGGATGGCTACACCTTC. Translated: CASSLGRDGYTF. Together with reference TRBV11-1 and TRBJ1-2, the CDR3 gives the full variable domain: EAEVAQSPRYKITEKSQAVAFWCDPISGHATLYWYRQILGQGPELLVQFQDESVVDDSQLPKDRFSAERLKGVDSTLKIQPAELGDSAMYLCASSLGRDGYTFGSGTRLTVV.

The chain joins TRBV28 to TRBJ1-6; no clear D. This CDR3 has 15 residues. The germline gives CDR1 MDHEN, CDR2 SYDVKM. Trimming pared 6 bases from V and 2 bases from J, leaving 11 bases between. CDR3 region: CASRLYSPYNSPLHF. The CDR3 DNA reads as TGTGCCAGCAGGCTATACAGTCCCTATAATTCACCCCTCCACTTT.

The chain uses TRBV28 and TRBJ2-2, with D possibly being TRBD2 (5 bases). This CDR3 is 14 amino acids long. Deletions cut 10 bases from V and 4 bases from J, with 16 bases between. The germline V gene has CDR1 MDHEN and CDR2 SYDVKM. The CDR3 bases are TGTGCCACCTGGGCCGAAGGGAGCACCGGGGAGCTGTTTTTT. It translates to CATWAEGSTGELFF.

V and J are TRBV28 and TRBJ1-1; weak D call: TRBD1 (5 bases). Germline V gene sequence: CDR1 MDHEN, CDR2 SYDVKM. The CDR3 contains 15 residues. Trimming cost V 7 bases and J 5 bases, with 20 bases left between them. CDR3 nucleotide sequence: TGTGCCAGCAACCCCCATTTTGGGGGGGGGACTGAAGCTTTCTTT. Translation gives CASNPHFGGGTEAFF.

The V and J genes are TRBV28 and TRBJ2-7; 10 bases are shared with TRBD1. The CDR3 totals 15 residues. The trim removed 3 bases at V and 4 bases at J, leaving 6 bases unmatched. Germline CDR1 and CDR2: MDHEN and SYDVKM. The CDR3: CASSFSGQGGYEQYF. Here the CDR3 DNA reads TGTGCCAGCAGTTTCTCAGGACAGGGGGGTTACGAGCAGTACTTC.

The chain carries TRBV28 and TRBJ1-1, with D possibly matching TRBD1 (5 bases). Germline CDR1 reads MDHEN; CDR2 reads SYDVKM. The length of the CDR3 is 13 residues. V dropped 7 bases and J dropped 11 bases, with 20 bases sitting between them. In DNA form, the CDR3 reads TGTGCCAGCAAACCAGGCGGACACAACGTGGCTTTCTTT. Protein: CASKPGGHNVAFF.

Written as DNA, the CDR3 is TGTGCCAGCAGCGTTAGCGGGGGGGTAAATGAGCAGTTCTTC. Amino acid sequence: CASSVSGGVNEQFF. This chain connects TRBV9 to TRBJ2-1; 11 bases agree with TRBD2. V lost 2 bases and J lost 7; bases outside the gene matches: 2. Germline-derived CDR1 and CDR2 are SGDLS and YYNGEE. The CDR3 extends over 14 amino acids.

The chain links TRBV29-1 to TRBJ1-5; D is unresolved. Germline V lookup: CDR1 SQVTM, CDR2 ANQGSEA. This CDR3 spans 15 amino acids. The V gene lost 7 bases and the J gene lost 4 bases, with 20 bases spanning the gap. CDR3 amino acids: CSAAEVPGRNQPQHF. The CDR3 nucleotides are TGCAGCGCCGCTGAAGTCCCGGGTAGGAATCAGCCCCAGCATTTT.

The rearrangement uses TRBV19 and TRBJ2-3, with 9 bases aligning to TRBD1. Germline CDR1 reads LNHDA; CDR2 reads SQIVND (reference sequence). The CDR3 contains 16 residues. Unmatched junction bases numbered 7, after V lost 3 bases and J lost 3 bases. Here the CDR3 DNA reads TGTGCCAGTAGTATTGGGACAGGGCAGGGGACAGATACGCAGTATTTT. This codes for CASSIGTGQGTDTQYF.

The gene calls are TRBV7-8 and TRBJ2-1; 12 bases align to TRBD1. The V and J ends lost 2 bases and 1 base, in that order; junction bases with no gene match: 9. Germline V gene lookup returns CDR1 SGHVS and CDR2 FQNEAQ. There are 19 residues in the CDR3. The CDR3 loop is CASSLRGQGAIGSYNEQFF. CDR3 in DNA: TGTGCCAGCAGCTTACGGGGACAGGGGGCCATCGGGTCCTACAATGAGCAGTTCTTC.

The rearrangement joins TRBV7-9 to TRBJ1-1; D gene unclear. The length of the CDR3 is 13 residues. Germline V gives CDR1 SEHNR, CDR2 FQNEAQ (reference sequence). Trimming stripped 7 bases from V and 7 bases from J, with 16 bases between. CDR3 residues: CASTLLEKREAFF. The CDR3 region has the DNA TGTGCCAGCACCCTCTTGGAGAAGCGTGAAGCTTTCTTT.

The chain carries TRBV28 and TRBJ2-1, with TRBD1 identical over 7 bases. This CDR3 spans 15 amino acids. J lost 0 bases, V lost 4 bases, and 3 bases had no gene match. Germline assignment: CDR1 MDHEN and CDR2 SYDVKM. CDR3 sequence: CASSSGGFSYNEQFF. CDR3 bases: TGTGCCAGCAGTTCAGGGGGATTCTCCTACAATGAGCAGTTCTTC.

Comments on this clone: Other DNA sequences in the same sample also yield this CDR3. The chain links TRBV28 to TRBJ1-2; the D is unclear. The CDR3 length is 11 residues. Germline V gene data show CDR1 as MDHEN and CDR2 as SYDVKM. V lost 6 bases to trimming and J lost 4 bases, with 6 bases between them. CDR3 in amino acids: CASSGSYGYTF. The CDR3 DNA sequence: TGTGCCAGCAGCGGGAGCTATGGCTACACCTTC.

The CDR3 DNA reads as TGTGCCAGCAGCCGGGCCGGGGTCTACGAGCAGTACTTC. Protein product: CASSRAGVYEQYF. V gene TRBV11-1 combines with J gene TRBJ2-7; weak D call: TRBD2 (5 bases). CDR3 length equals 13 residues. From germline, CDR1 is SGHAT and CDR2 FQDESV (reference sequence). V dropped 5 bases and J dropped 3 bases, with 11 bases sitting between them.

The chain uses TRBV5-1 and TRBJ2-3; 14 bases line up with TRBD2. Germline lookup yields CDR1 SGHRS and CDR2 YFSETQ. V shed 0 bases, J shed 4 bases, and the junction held 7 bases outside the gene matches. CDR3 length: 18 residues. The CDR3 loop is CASSLVTSGGAGADTQYF. The CDR3 nucleotides read TGCGCCAGCAGCTTGGTGACTAGCGGGGGGGCCGGAGCAGATACGCAGTATTTT.

This chain uses TRBV6-5 with TRBJ2-7; 8 nucleotides match TRBD2. The J segment lost 4 bases and the V segment lost 6 bases, leaving 8 bases of the junction unmatched. The germline V gene encodes CDR1 MNHEY and CDR2 SVGAGI. This CDR3 has 14 residues. The chain's CDR3 is CASRPSGGSYEQYF. CDR3 DNA: TGTGCCAGCAGACCGAGCGGGGGCAGTTACGAGCAGTACTTC.

V and J are TRBV3-1 (or the pseudogene TRBV3-2) and TRBJ2-7; 12 nucleotides agree with TRBD2. Germline V gives CDR1 LGHDT, CDR2 YNNKEL (reference sequence). This CDR3 is built from 12 residues. V dropped 6 bases and J dropped 7; count of bases not matched to a gene: 1. The CDR3 bases are TGTGCCAGCAGACTAGCGGGGGGTGAGCAGTACTTC. This encodes CASRLAGGEQYF.

The chain links TRBV11-2 to TRBJ1-6, with 8 bases aligning to TRBD1. Germline V gene data show CDR1 as SGHAT and CDR2 as FQNNGV. The ends lost 7 bases at V and 7 bases at J; junction bases unmatched: 9. The CDR3 consists of 15 residues. The CDR3 sequence: CASTPLQGGNSPLHF. CDR3 coding DNA: TGTGCCAGCACCCCTTTACAGGGGGGGAATTCACCCCTCCACTTT.

The rearrangement links TRBV20-1 to TRBJ2-7; TRBD2 is a possible D gene (5 bases). The ends were cut back, 3 bases at V and 4 bases at J, with 13 bases in the middle. The CDR3 loop spans 13 amino acids. Per germline, CDR1 DFQATT and CDR2 SNEGSKA (reference sequence). In DNA form, the CDR3 reads TGCAGTGCTAGTGCCCCGGGAAGGTACGAGCAGTACTTC. It yields the protein CSASAPGRYEQYF.

DNA for the CDR3: TGTGCCAGCACCCGCCAGGACAGGGGGCAGAGGAATGAGCAGTTCTTC. Translation gives CASTRQDRGQRNEQFF. J is TRBJ2-1 and V is TRBV2; 11 bases are shared with TRBD1. Germline loops: CDR1 SNHLY, CDR2 FYNNEI. V lost 7 bases, J lost 7 bases, and 12 bases stayed unmatched. The CDR3 covers 16 residues. Looking up the rest from reference TRBV2 and TRBJ2-1 gives the full variable domain: EPEVTQTPSHQVTQMGQEVILRCVPISNHLYFYWYRQILGQKVEFLVSFYNNEISEKSEIFDDQFSVERPDGSNFTLKIRSTKLEDSAMYFCASTRQDRGQRNEQFFGPGTRLTVL.

This rearrangement joins TRBV5-4 to TRBJ2-2; D call uncertain. The ends were cut back, 1 base at V and 5 bases at J, with 9 bases in the middle. Germline-derived CDR1 and CDR2 are SGHNT and YYREEE (reference sequence). The length of the CDR3 is 14 residues. The CDR3 loop reads CASSLSYGTGELFF. Written as DNA, the CDR3 is TGTGCCAGCAGCTTGTCCTACGGGACCGGGGAGCTGTTTTTT.

V is TRBV19 and J is TRBJ2-7; 8 bases match TRBD2. V shed 10 bases and J 0 bases; nucleotides not matched to a gene: 8. This CDR3 comprises 14 residues. The germline V gene has CDR1 LNHDA and CDR2 SQIVND (reference sequence). CDR3 coding DNA: TGTGCCACCCGGAGCGGGGGAAACTCCTACGAGCAGTACTTC. Translation: CATRSGGNSYEQYF.

V is TRBV19 and J is TRBJ1-2; TRBD1 matches at 8 bases. The trim removed 5 bases at V and 4 bases at J, leaving 6 bases unmatched. Germline V gene lookup returns CDR1 LNHDA and CDR2 SQIVND (reference sequence). The CDR3 runs 14 residues. CDR3 coding DNA: TGTGCCAGTAGTCCTGGACAGGGCGCCTATGGCTACACCTTC. Protein sequence: CASSPGQGAYGYTF.

The J gene is TRBJ2-7, the V gene TRBV7-3, with D possibly matching TRBD2 (7 bases). This CDR3 has 13 amino acids. V was pared by 4 bases and J by 3 bases, with 10 bases between. Germline loops: CDR1 SGHTA, CDR2 FQGTGA. The CDR3 DNA reads as TGTGCCAGCAGCTGGGGAGGGGGCTACGAGCAGTACTTC. Amino acids: CASSWGGGYEQYF. Filled out from reference TRBV7-3 and TRBJ2-7, the complete variable domain reads GAGVSQTPSNKVTEKGKYVELRCDPISGHTALYWYRQSLGQGPEFLIYFQGTGAADDSGLPNDRFFAVRPEGSVSTLKIQRTERGDSAVYLCASSWGGGYEQYFGPGTRLTVT.

The DNA of the CDR3 is TGCGCCAGCAGCTTGGGAGGGAGCGTTCGCGAGCAGTACTTC. Translated: CASSLGGSVREQYF. The rearrangement links TRBV5-1 to TRBJ2-7; perhaps TRBD2 as D (5 bases). Between the trimmed V and J ends, which lost 0 bases and 6 bases, there was a span of 13 bases. Germline V gives CDR1 SGHRS, CDR2 YFSETQ. CDR3 length: 14 amino acids.

The chain couples TRBV6-6 to TRBJ1-4; 7 positions match TRBD1. J gave up 0 bases and V 5 bases, and 9 bases lay outside the gene matches. This CDR3 has 17 residues. The germline gives CDR1 MNHNY, CDR2 SVGAGI (reference sequence). The CDR3 loop reads CASSHRGGGTTNEKLFF. CDR3 DNA sequence: TGTGCCAGCAGTCACAGGGGTGGGGGGACAACTAATGAAAAACTGTTTTTT.

The rearrangement uses TRBV2 and TRBJ2-1; the match to TRBD1 covers 9 bases. Germline lookup yields CDR1 SNHLY and CDR2 FYNNEI. The CDR3 has 15 amino acids. V was pared by 6 bases and J by 4 bases, with 7 bases of the junction left unmatched. The CDR3 here is CASSVDRGEYNEQFF. In DNA, the CDR3 is TGTGCCAGCAGCGTGGACAGGGGAGAGTACAATGAGCAGTTCTTC.